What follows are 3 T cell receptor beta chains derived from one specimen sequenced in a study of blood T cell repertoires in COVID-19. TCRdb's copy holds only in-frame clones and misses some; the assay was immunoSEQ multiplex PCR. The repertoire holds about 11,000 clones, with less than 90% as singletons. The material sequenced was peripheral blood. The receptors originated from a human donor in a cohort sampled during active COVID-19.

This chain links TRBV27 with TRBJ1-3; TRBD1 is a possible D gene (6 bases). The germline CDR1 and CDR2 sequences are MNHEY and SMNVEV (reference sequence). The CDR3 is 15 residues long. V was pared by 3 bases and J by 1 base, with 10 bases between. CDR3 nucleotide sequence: TGTGCCAGCAGTTTTCAGGGGTCGTCTGGAAACACCATATATTTT. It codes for CASSFQGSSGNTIYF.

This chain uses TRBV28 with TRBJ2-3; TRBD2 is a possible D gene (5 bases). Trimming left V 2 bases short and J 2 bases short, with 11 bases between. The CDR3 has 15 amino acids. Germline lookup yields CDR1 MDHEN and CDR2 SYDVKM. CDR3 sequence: CASSLTAGITDTQYF. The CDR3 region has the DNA TGTGCCAGCAGTTTAACGGCCGGGATCACAGATACGCAGTATTTT.

CDR3 loop: CASSLGRQGGDTQYF. CDR3 sequence (DNA): TGTGCCAGCAGCTTAGGGCGACAGGGTGGAGATACGCAGTATTTT. The chain is built from TRBV11-3 and TRBJ2-3, with 7 bases identical to TRBD1. Looked up from germline, CDR1 is SGHNT and CDR2 is YENEEA. Losses at the gene ends were 1 base for V and 5 bases for J; bases not matched to a gene: 6. The CDR3 covers 15 residues.